This T cell receptor beta chain was sequenced in a study of cytomegalovirus exposure and HLA in healthy donors. On this clone itself: Its antigen is undetermined.

Amplification used 60 Vbeta primers and 13 Jbeta primers. Libraries were prepared by immunoSEQ multiplex PCR; TCRdb keeps only in-frame clonotypes and omits some of them. This sample carries 150,000 to 250,000 clones, approximately 85% of them seen once, and the ten largest clones take 6% to 8%. Study conclusions and caveats: A later analysis reportedly found that, within productive TCRs, an Asian-associated ancestry cluster had fewer N-insertions than the mean observed across the approximately 700 donors. An apparent linkage of common viral pathogens to several of the most significant clusters emerged in a later analysis.

The sample taken for sequencing was PBMCs. The clonotype originates from a woman aged 50 to 60 in good health and CMV-seropositive.

CDR3 DNA sequence: TGTGCCAGCAGCTTAGGGCTAGCGGGAGGCACAGATACGCAGTATTTT. Protein sequence: CASSLGLAGGTDTQYF. The chain has TRBV7-7 and TRBJ2-3; 10 bases line up with TRBD2. Per germline, CDR1 SSHAT and CDR2 FNYEAQ (reference sequence). CDR3 length: 16 amino acids. J lost 1 base, V lost 1 base, and 2 bases had no gene match.